The source of this T cell receptor beta chain is a study of regulatory T cells in long-lasting Graves disease. Study results and limitations: Persistent cases of Graves' showed reduced TCR diversity relative to newly diagnosed patients. It was in persistent disease that TRBV28, TRBJ1-2 and TRBJ2-5 were favored.

This clonotype was seen a handful of times. The antigen remains undetermined. The ends were cut back, 6 bases at V and 5 bases at J, with 13 bases in the middle. The CDR3 runs 13 residues. CDR1 SEHNR and CDR2 FQNEAQ come from the germline V gene (reference sequence). Time point: persistent/refractory GD, antithyroid drugs over 5 years with positive TRAb. Extracted PBMC RNA gave rise to the TCR library. With iRepertoire HTBI primers and Arm-PCR of CDR3 regions, TCR beta libraries were built. Original processing notes: Gene usage covered over 55 TRBV and 13 to 15 TRBJ segments. TCRdb re-analysed the multiplex PCR reads in MiXCR, keeping a single row per CDR3 protein. The V and J calls here are based on TCRdb, not the publication. The repertoire has about 470,000 distinct CDR3 sequences, around 21% of them found once; the top ten carry 7% to 9.5%.

Specimen: peripheral blood mononuclear cells (PBMCs), collected when the disease was refractory, from a patient treated with antithyroid drugs. The chain uses TRBV7-9 and TRBJ1-2; no reliable D call. This sequence was found in a female donor with Graves disease. CDR3 DNA: TGTGCCAGCAGGGGTAGCGGGATTTATGGCTACACCTTC. The encoded protein is CASRGSGIYGYTF.